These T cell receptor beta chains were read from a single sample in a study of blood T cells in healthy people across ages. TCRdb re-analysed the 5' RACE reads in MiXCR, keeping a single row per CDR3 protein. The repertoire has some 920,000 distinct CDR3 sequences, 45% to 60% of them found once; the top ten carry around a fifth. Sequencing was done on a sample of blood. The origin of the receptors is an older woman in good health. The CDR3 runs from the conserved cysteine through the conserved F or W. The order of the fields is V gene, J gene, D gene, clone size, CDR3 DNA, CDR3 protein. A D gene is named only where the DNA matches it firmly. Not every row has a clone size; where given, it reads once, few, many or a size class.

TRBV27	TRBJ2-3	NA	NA	TGTGTCAGCAGTTTAAAGGGAATAACCGCTCGCACAGATACGCAGTATTTT	CVSSLKGITARTDTQYF
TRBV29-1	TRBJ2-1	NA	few	TGCAGCGTTGGGGAACAGGGTACCTACAATGAGCAGTTCTTC	CSVGEQGTYNEQFF
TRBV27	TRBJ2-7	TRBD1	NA	TGTGCCAGCAGTCCGGGACAGGGGCGGGGAGAGCAGTACTTC	CASSPGQGRGEQYF
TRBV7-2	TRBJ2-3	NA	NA	TGTGCCAGCAGGGGTATCGTAGATGCGCAGTATTTT	CASRGIVDAQYF
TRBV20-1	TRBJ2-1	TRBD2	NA	TGCAGTGCTAGAGAGGGAGCGGGAAATTCCAATGAGCAGTTCTTC	CSAREGAGNSNEQFF
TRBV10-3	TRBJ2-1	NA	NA	TGTGCCATCAAAAGGGCAGGGGACGTCGACGAGCAGTTCTTC	CAIKRAGDVDEQFF
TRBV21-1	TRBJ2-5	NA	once	TGTGCCAGCACCCTAGCCCCTGACCAAGAGACCCAGTACTTC	CASTLAPDQETQYF
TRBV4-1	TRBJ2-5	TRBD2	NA	TGCGCCAGCAGCCAACCGACTAGCGGGAGGGGGAATGAGCAGTACTTC	CASSQPTSGRGNEQYF
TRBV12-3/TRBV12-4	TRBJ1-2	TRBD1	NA	TGTGCCAGCAGTTTCGGGACAGGGCATGGCTACACCTTC	CASSFGTGHGYTF
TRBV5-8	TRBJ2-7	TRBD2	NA	TGTGCCAGCAGACAATCCGGGACTAGCGGGTATACCTACGAGCAGTACTTC	CASRQSGTSGYTYEQYF
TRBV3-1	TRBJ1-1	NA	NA	TGTGCCAGCAGCCCCCTCTGGGGGATGAACACTGAAGCTTTCTTT	CASSPLWGMNTEAFF
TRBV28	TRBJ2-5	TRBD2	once	TGTGCCAGCAGTAGTGGGACTACGTACTTC	CASSSGTTYF
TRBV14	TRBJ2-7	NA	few	TGTGCCAGCAGCCCCCCGGTTGGCGAGCAGTACTTC	CASSPPVGEQYF
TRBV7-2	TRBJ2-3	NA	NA	TGTGCCAGCAGACGCGGGACAGAGACAGATACGCAGTATTTT	CASRRGTETDTQYF
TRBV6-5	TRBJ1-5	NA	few	TGTGCCAGCAGTTACTCATGGGATAGCAATCAGCCCCAGCATTTT	CASSYSWDSNQPQHF
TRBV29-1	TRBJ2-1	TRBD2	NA	TGCAGCGTTGGTGGGACTAGCGGCAGCTCCTACAATGAGCAGTTCTTC	CSVGGTSGSSYNEQFF
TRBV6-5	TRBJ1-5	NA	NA	TGTGCCAGCAGTCGACAGTCTGGGAATCAGCCCCAGCATTTT	CASSRQSGNQPQHF
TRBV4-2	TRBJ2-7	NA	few	TGTGCCAGCAGCCAATATCGCCAATACGAGCAGTACTTC	CASSQYRQYEQYF
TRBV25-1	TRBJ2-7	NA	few	TGTGCCAGCAGTGAATGGTTCCCGGGGCAGGGGAACGAGCAGTACTTC	CASSEWFPGQGNEQYF
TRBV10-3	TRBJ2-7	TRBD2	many	TGTGCCATCAGTGAGGAGCGGGAGTCCTACGAGCAGTACTTC	CAISEERESYEQYF
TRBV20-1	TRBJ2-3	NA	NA	TGCAGTGCTAGGGGGCCCTCAGTTGAGGCAAGGGGAGATACGCAGTATTTT	CSARGPSVEARGDTQYF
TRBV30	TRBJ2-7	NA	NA	TGTGCCTGGGGTTCCCTATCGGGACTTTTCTACGAGCAGTACTTC	CAWGSLSGLFYEQYF